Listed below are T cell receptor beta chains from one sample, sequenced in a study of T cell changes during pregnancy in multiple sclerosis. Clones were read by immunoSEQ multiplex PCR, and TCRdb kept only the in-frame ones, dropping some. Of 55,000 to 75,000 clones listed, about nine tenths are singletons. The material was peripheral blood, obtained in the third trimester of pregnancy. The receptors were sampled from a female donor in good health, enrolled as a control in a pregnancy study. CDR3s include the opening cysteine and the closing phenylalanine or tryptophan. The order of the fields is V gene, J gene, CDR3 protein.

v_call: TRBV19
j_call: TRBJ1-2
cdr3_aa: CASSIDGDRGYGYTF

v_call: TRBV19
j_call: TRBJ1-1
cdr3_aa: CASRKDRGLSDTEAFF

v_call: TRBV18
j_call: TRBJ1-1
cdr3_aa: CASSPRQENTEAFF

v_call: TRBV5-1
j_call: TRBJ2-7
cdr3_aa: CASRTSVSYEQYF

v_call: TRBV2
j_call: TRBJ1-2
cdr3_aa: CANARGGLRGGGYTF

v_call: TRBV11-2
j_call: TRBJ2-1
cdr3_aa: CASSLDPGTSEQFF

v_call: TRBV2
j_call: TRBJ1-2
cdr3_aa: CASSEAGPGQGYTF

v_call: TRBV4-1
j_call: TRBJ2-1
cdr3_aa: CASSQEWDRGYNEQFF

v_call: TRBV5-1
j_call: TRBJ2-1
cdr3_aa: CASSLGTSGVYNEQFF

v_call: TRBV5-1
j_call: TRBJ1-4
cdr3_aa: CASSLEGFEKLFF

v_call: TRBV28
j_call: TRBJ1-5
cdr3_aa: CASREGQGINQPQHF

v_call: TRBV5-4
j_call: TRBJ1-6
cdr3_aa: CASSVKPGQGYSPLHF

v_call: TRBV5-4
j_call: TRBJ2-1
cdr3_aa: CASSPGQTPGNEQFF

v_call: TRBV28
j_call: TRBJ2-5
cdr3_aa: CASSLLQGRQETQYF

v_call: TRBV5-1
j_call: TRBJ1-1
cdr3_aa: CASSLGLLAGPSTEAFF

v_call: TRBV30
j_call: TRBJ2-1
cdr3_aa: CAWSALGLAGGAQFF

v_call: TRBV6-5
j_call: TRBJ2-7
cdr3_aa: CASSYSGGEQYF

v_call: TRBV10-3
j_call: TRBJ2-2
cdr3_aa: CAIRGQVRTGELFF

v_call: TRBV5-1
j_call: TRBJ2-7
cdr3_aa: CASSLLRRGTTYEQYF

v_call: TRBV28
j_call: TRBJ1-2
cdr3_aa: CASKGGGYGYTF

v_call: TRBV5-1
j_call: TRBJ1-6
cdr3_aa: CASSSYRTGGYSPLHF

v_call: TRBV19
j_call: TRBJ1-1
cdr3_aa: CASTQGEITEAFF

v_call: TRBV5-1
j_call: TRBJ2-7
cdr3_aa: CASSLVDSGPYEQYF

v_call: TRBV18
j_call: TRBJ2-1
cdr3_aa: CASSPGTGVYNEQFF

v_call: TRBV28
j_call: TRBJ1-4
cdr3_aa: CATYRATNEKLFF